The clone carrying this T cell receptor beta chain turned up a few times. Its antigen is not known. This CDR3 has 16 amino acids. Trimming stripped 1 base from V and 2 bases from J, with 12 bases between. Germline V CDR1 and CDR2: SGHNT, YENEEA. The source of the sample is a study of identical twins. Study observations and caveats: Whereas memory repertoires showed no such difference, abundant cord blood beta clonotypes carried fewer insertions.

TCRdb itself ran the 5' RACE reads through MiXCR, one entry per CDR3 protein. Of approximately 500,000 distinct CDR3 sequences detected, 24% appear once; the ten largest clones hold 2.9%. These data also formed part of another study, on T cells expressing NK-cell markers. That paper adds: CD3+CD56+NKG2C+, CD3+CD56+NKG2C- and CD3+CD56-NKG2C+ T cells, once sorted, supplied the TCR beta repertoires.

The sequence was obtained from a woman between 18 and 29 years old in good health. Sequencing used CD4+ T cells sorted from blood. The V call is TRBV11-3, the J call TRBJ2-1; unclear D gene. The CDR3 protein is CASSLAGRSPYNEQFF. The DNA for the CDR3 is TGTGCCAGCAGCTTAGCGGGTAGGAGCCCCTACAATGAGCAGTTCTTC. The complete variable domain, with remaining parts taken from reference TRBV11-3 and TRBJ2-1, reads EAGVVQSPRYKIIEKKQPVAFWCNPISGHNTLYWYLQNLGQGPELLIRYENEEAVDDSQLPKDRFSAERLKGVDSTLKIQPAELGDSAVYLCASSLAGRSPYNEQFFGPGTRLTVL.